This T cell receptor (beta chain) was identified in a study of T cells in Graves' hyperthyroidism and ophthalmopathy. In the study overall: It was at initial diagnosis, before any treatment, that peripheral blood was collected.

Patients with uncontrolled infections, other autoimmune diseases, pregnancy or lactation were excluded. Diagnosis relied on clinical symptoms, serum thyroxine and TRAb, thyroid ultrasound and orbital computed tomography. Researchers took RNA transcripts and amplified the TCR beta CDR3 regions from them. The HTBI primer set was used in a first-round RT-PCR of the TCR CDR3. From the multiplex PCR reads, TCRdb called clonotypes with MiXCR, one entry per CDR3 protein. Of roughly 420,000 distinct CDR3 sequences listed, approximately 14% were seen once; the top ten hold 13% to 15%. Germline lookup yields CDR1 LGHNA and CDR2 YNFKEQ. This CDR3 region has 16 residues. Trimming stripped 0 bases from V and 0 bases from J, with 12 bases between.

V is TRBV4-2 and J is TRBJ2-7, with a possible D match to TRBD2 (5 bases). Sample: blood. This receptor was obtained from a young woman with Graves' hyperthyroidism. DNA for the CDR3: TGTGCCAGCAGCCAAGAAAACGAGCGGAGCTCCTACGAGCAGTACTTC. Residues: CASSQENERSSYEQYF.